This TCR beta chain was identified during a study of CD8 T cells in ankylosing spondylitis (dated by TCRdb to 2015 to 2018). Turning to the overall study: To find TCR variants linked to disease, the study profiled T cell receptor beta repertoires in ankylosing spondylitis patients and healthy donors. The full study cohort comprised 20 to 30 ankylosing spondylitis patients and about 110 healthy donors. Samples of peripheral blood were taken, and for ankylosing spondylitis patients, synovial fluid was collected as well. Points the paper makes about the study in general: A TCR beta motif made up of several highly homologous amino acid variants appeared to be characteristic of blood from ankylosing spondylitis patients. The disease-linked clones showed a CD8+ phenotype and occurred at relatively low frequencies in peripheral blood. According to the report, matched synovial fluid samples from ankylosing spondylitis patients were significantly enriched for the disease-linked clones. Some TCR beta motif variants had previously been reported in synovial fluid and blood of reactive arthritis patients, which suggested common disease-initiation mechanisms.

Trimming removed 0 bases from V and 2 bases from J, leaving 8 bases between the germline ends. For CDR1 and CDR2, the germline V gene lists MGHRA and YSYEKL. The CDR3 sequence holds 15 residues, the cysteine and phenylalanine included. Kept here is only the CDR3 DNA, which spans 45 bases and is read in frame from base 1. Many counts were recorded for this clonotype. The antigen it binds to is not known. Base qualities were left out, and no much larger clone turns up one base away. Sequenced using an Illumina HiSeq 2500. Quantitative 5'-RACE with molecular barcodes was the method used to prepare the TCR beta libraries. In the source study's methods: To identify disease-linked TCR variants, a new computational method was used, one built on a probabilistic model of VDJ rearrangement. Using fastp trimming at Q25 and MiXCR clonotype assembly, TCRdb reanalyzed the public sequencing data and kept in-frame beta chains. A single entry per CDR3 protein holds the most common genes and DNA from its merged rows. These V and J calls originate from TCRdb's pipeline instead of the authors' own analysis. For this sample the table gives 450,000 to 550,000 distinct CDR3 sequences, of which approximately 5.3% were detected only once. The top ten hold roughly 3.3% of the sample.

Sequencing was done on a sample of blood, either unsorted or a sorted T cell fraction (not recorded which). The clonotype comes from a male donor with ankylosing spondylitis. The chain links TRBV4-1 with TRBJ1-5; no confident D gene assignment can be made. The CDR3 corresponds to CASSQERFGNQPQHF. In nucleotides, the sequence is TGCGCCAGCAGCCAAGAGAGATTCGGCAATCAGCCCCAGCATTTT.